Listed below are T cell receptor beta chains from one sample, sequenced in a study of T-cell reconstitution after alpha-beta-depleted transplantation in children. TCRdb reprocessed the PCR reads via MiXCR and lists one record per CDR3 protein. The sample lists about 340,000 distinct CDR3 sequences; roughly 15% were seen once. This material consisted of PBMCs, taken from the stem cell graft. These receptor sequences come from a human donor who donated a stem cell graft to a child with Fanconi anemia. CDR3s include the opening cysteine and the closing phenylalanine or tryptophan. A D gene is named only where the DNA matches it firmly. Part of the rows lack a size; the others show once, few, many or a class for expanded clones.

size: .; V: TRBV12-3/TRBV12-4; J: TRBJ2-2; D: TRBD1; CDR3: CASSWDSFTGELFF; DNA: TGTGCCAGCAGTTGGGACAGTTTCACCGGGGAGCTGTTTTTT
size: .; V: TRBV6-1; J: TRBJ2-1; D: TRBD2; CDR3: CASSLGVGRGSYNEQFF; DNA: TGTGCCAGCAGTCTAGGGGTGGGGCGGGGGTCCTACAATGAGCAGTTCTTC
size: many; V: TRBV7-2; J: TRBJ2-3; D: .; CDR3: CASSSFTDTQYF; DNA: TGTGCCAGCAGCTCGTTCACAGATACGCAGTATTTT
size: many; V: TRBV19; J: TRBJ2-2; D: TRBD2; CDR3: CASSIEGPGLAGAGTGELFF; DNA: TGTGCCAGTAGTATAGAGGGACCGGGACTAGCGGGGGCCGGCACCGGGGAGCTGTTTTTT
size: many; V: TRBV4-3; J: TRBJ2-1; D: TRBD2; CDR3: CASSQAPGLEYEQFF; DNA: TGCGCCAGCAGCCAAGCCCCGGGACTAGAGTATGAGCAGTTCTTC
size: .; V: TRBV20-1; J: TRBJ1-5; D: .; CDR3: CSARETEEQRVDQPQHF; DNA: TGCAGTGCTAGAGAAACGGAAGAACAGAGGGTCGATCAGCCCCAGCATTTT
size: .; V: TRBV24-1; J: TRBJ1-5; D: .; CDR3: CATGGRDGNQPQHF; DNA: TGTGCCACCGGAGGGAGGGACGGCAATCAGCCCCAGCATTTT
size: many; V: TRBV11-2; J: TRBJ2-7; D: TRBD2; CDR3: CASSLTSDGEQYF; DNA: TGTGCCAGCAGCTTAACTAGCGACGGCGAGCAGTACTTC
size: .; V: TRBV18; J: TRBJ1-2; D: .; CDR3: CASSALTGEDGYTF; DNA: TGTGCCAGCTCGGCCTTAACGGGGGAGGATGGCTACACCTTC
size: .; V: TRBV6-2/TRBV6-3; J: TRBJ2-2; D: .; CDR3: CASSYLGSGSTGELFF; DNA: TGTGCCAGCAGTTACTTAGGTTCGGGAAGTACCGGGGAGCTGTTTTTT
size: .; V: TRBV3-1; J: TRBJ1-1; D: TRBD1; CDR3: CASLDRGISEAFF; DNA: TGTGCCAGCCTCGACAGGGGGATCTCTGAAGCTTTCTTT
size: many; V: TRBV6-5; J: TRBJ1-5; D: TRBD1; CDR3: CASSFDPDRAGNQPQHF; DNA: TGTGCCAGCAGTTTTGATCCGGACAGGGCCGGCAATCAGCCCCAGCATTTT
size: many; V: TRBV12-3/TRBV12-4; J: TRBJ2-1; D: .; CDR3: CASSLRDTNEQFF; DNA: TGTGCCAGCAGTTTAAGGGACACCAATGAGCAGTTCTTC
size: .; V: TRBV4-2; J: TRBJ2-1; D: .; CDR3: CASSQVDLLKNNEQFF; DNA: TGTGCCAGCAGCCAAGTCGACTTGCTAAAGAACAATGAGCAGTTCTTC